One sample yielded the 2 T cell receptor beta chains listed below, sequenced in a study of T-cell reconstitution after alpha-beta-depleted transplantation in children. Library preparation (for TCRbeta) was performed with unique molecular identifiers. TCRdb analysed the PCR reads with MiXCR anew, one entry per CDR3 protein. The profile shows approximately 170,000 distinct CDR3 sequences, over 8.5% of them singletons. The sample was PBMCs, taken before TCRalphabeta/CD19-depleted stem cell transplant. Every receptor here comes from a boy younger than 10 with acute myeloid leukemia, due to receive a stem cell transplant.

Ten or more counts support this clonotype. The chain joins TRBV4-1 to TRBJ1-1, with 9 bases matching TRBD1. From germline, CDR1 is MGHRA and CDR2 YSYEKL. This CDR3 contains 17 residues. Trimming at V came to 6 bases and at J to 1 base, leaving 12 bases not matched to a gene. The CDR3 is CASSSPRDREGNTEAFF. CDR3 coding DNA: TGCGCCAGCAGTTCCCCCCGGGACAGGGAAGGGAACACTGAAGCTTTCTTT.

This clonotype was recorded at least ten times. The chain is built from TRBV5-8 and TRBJ1-5; D unclear. Germline V CDR1 and CDR2: SGHTS, YDEGEE. Trimming shortened V by 1 base and J by 3 bases, and 5 bases separated the two germline ends. The CDR3 runs to 13 residues. DNA for the CDR3: TGTGCCAGCAGCTTGAACCTCAATCAGCCCCAGCATTTT. It codes for CASSLNLNQPQHF.